The text below deals with one TCR beta chain. This sample was included in a study of control samples from healthy donors and cancer patients. The V and J ends lost 6 bases and 4 bases, in that order; junction bases with no gene match: 3. The V gene's germline CDR1 is SNHLY and CDR2 FYNNEI. There are 14 residues in the CDR3. Repertoires were generated with immunoSEQ multiplex PCR, while TCRdb's copy carries only in-frame clones and drops some. This table holds 100,000 to 120,000 clones, around 87% found once. This chain uses TRBV2 with TRBJ2-2; 9 bases are shared with TRBD1. The specimen sequenced was PBMCs. This receptor was taken from a woman in her sixties or seventies with lung cancer. Written as DNA, the CDR3 is TGTGCCAGCAGGGGGACAGGGTTCACCGGGGAGCTGTTTTTT. It codes for CASRGTGFTGELFF.